A selection of T cell receptor beta chains follows, all from one sample in a study of shared clonotypes between healthy human individuals. Assay used: immunoSEQ multiplex PCR; TCRdb lists only in-frame clones, some missing. The sample has roughly 2 million clones, 85% to 95% seen once. Input material: naive CD8+ T cells sorted from blood. The source of these receptors is a man between 18 and 35 years old in good health. Both conserved end residues are trimmed from each CDR3. The D gene is left open where the match is weak. A clone size is listed for some rows: how often the clone was seen (once, few, many), or a class if it is expanded.

. | TRBD1 | TRBV4-1 | ASSHPGQGVDTQY
. | TRBD2 | TRBV7-9 | ASSGLAVGTDTQY
. | . | TRBV18 | ASSAERGYEQY
. | TRBD1 | TRBV5-8 | ASDRGRSGTDTQY
. | TRBD2 | TRBV29-1 | SVDPLGLRPDNEQF
. | . | TRBV4-1 | ASSQVTDSYGYT
. | . | TRBV28 | ASSSWSESYEQY
. | TRBD2 | TRBV7-9 | ASHSTSGLQETQY
. | TRBD1 | TRBV29-1 | SAARDSTSTDTQY
. | . | TRBV4-1 | ASSQGSGLAYEQY
once | . | TRBV7-9 | ASSLAEGYQPQH
. | . | TRBV28 | ASSWVEASYEQY
. | . | TRBV6-5 | ASSYTTLGGELF
. | . | TRBV5-1 | ASSLTRNTEAF
. | . | TRBV28 | ASSAPGAYEQY
. | . | TRBV9 | ASSVGSGSSYEQY
once | TRBD2 | TRBV27 | ASSSLGLAGEYEQY
. | . | TRBV2 | AAQDEGGGVSYEQY
. | TRBD1 | TRBV9 | ASSVGGQGNTEAF
once | . | TRBV27 | ASSLFGSGAYEQY
. | . | TRBV19 | ASSMDPGETQY
. | TRBD1 | TRBV7-8 | ASSLFSGGQGYQPQH
. | . | TRBV18 | ASSPPYWRESSYNEQF
. | TRBD1 | TRBV6-1 | ASSEPPTGWGNQPQH
. | . | TRBV5-5 | ASSSDPRGYGYT
once | . | TRBV7-9 | ASSLVSLNNEQF
once | TRBD1 | TRBV4-1 | ASSLLQGWDLFEQY
. | TRBD1 | TRBV19 | ASSIVDRGNSPLH
few | . | TRBV5-6 | ASSWDTGELF
. | . | TRBV11-2 | ASSSGMVEKLF
. | . | TRBV12-5 | ASGLVSEAGSPDTQY
once | TRBD1 | TRBV2 | ASSEGTGVYEQF
. | . | TRBV27 | ASSLFPSSYNEQF
once | TRBD1 | TRBV4-1 | ASSQTNSGGFYEQY
once | . | TRBV5-6 | ASSPGVGTYEQY
. | . | TRBV5-1 | ASSLDPQGEDTEAF
. | . | TRBV27 | ASSLIDDEQF
. | . | TRBV5-6 | ASSLGYTGSTDTQY
. | . | TRBV5-6 | ASSYSSETGYT
. | . | TRBV29-1 | SVEEHEMYNEQF
. | . | TRBV27 | ASKLGLASDEQF
. | TRBD2 | TRBV4-1 | ASSLGEGADTQY
. | TRBD1 | TRBV5-1 | ASRGDSLIGYNEQF
. | . | TRBV19 | ASSYREGEQF
. | TRBD1 | TRBV7-9 | ASSTGTGPYEQY
. | . | TRBV6-5 | ASGSENYNEQF
. | . | TRBV18 | ASSREGNWVTGVNEQF
. | . | TRBV4-1 | ASSQVEGGATQY
. | . | TRBV10-3 | AISNSRDTSSYEQY
. | TRBD2 | TRBV7-3 | ASSLLGGGSLETQY
. | . | TRBV7-9 | ASSLAKDGSGNTIY
. | . | TRBV7-9 | ASSLGLMEYTGETQY
. | TRBD2 | TRBV9 | ASSEPGLAGGNTGELF
. | . | TRBV30 | AWSVLVPEAF
. | TRBD1 | TRBV28 | ASSLAWTGGNEQY
. | . | TRBV5-4 | ASSLEAGRQY
. | TRBD1 | TRBV9 | ASSVEDRGSYEQY
. | . | TRBV7-3 | ASSFLLTSTDTQY
. | . | TRBV19 | ASSIDREGVNTEAF
. | . | TRBV27 | ASSLTGSRYEQY